These T cell receptor beta chains were read from a single sample in a study of T cell repertoires in cytomegalovirus infection. Their recognized antigens are unknown. In TCRdb, the reads were re-called with MiXCR into one record per CDR3 protein. The sample lists some 71,000 distinct CDR3 sequences, roughly 28% seen once, with roughly three fifths in the top ten. The sample here was CD8+ T cells from cultured PBMCs, taken from culture after CMV antigen stimulation. These receptors were taken from a human donor in good health (CMV status not recorded). Some clones in this sample may be carry-over from other donors' samples. Each CDR3 is given with its conserved first and last residue. The order of the fields is clone size, D gene, J gene, CDR3 length, V gene, CDR3 DNA, CDR3 protein. D genes are given only for firm matches. Rows give clone size only sometimes, using once, few, many, or a class for an expanded clone.

clone_size: few; d_call: TRBD1; j_call: TRBJ2-1; cdr3_length: 16; v_call: TRBV4-1; cdr3_nt: TGCGCCAGCAGCCCTTCGGACAGGGGGGCTTACAATGAGCAGTTCTTC; cdr3_aa: CASSPSDRGAYNEQFF
clone_size: few; d_call: TRBD2; j_call: TRBJ2-1; cdr3_length: 15; v_call: TRBV6-1; cdr3_nt: TGTGCCAGCCTATCCTCCGGACTAGCGGGAGTCGAGCAGTTCTTC; cdr3_aa: CASLSSGLAGVEQFF
clone_size: few; d_call: TRBD1; j_call: TRBJ1-5; cdr3_length: 16; v_call: TRBV20-1; cdr3_nt: TGCAGTGCTGAGGACAGGGGCCAGGGGAGCAATCAGCCCCAGCATTTT; cdr3_aa: CSAEDRGQGSNQPQHF
clone_size: few; d_call: TRBD2; j_call: TRBJ2-1; cdr3_length: 15; v_call: TRBV27; cdr3_nt: TGTGCCAGCAGTCCGTCAAGCGGGGGGTACAATGAGCAGTTCTTC; cdr3_aa: CASSPSSGGYNEQFF
clone_size: few; d_call: TRBD1; j_call: TRBJ2-1; cdr3_length: 15; v_call: TRBV7-9; cdr3_nt: TGTGCCAGCAGTAGTAGACAGGGTATAGAAAATGAGCAGTTCTTC; cdr3_aa: CASSSRQGIENEQFF
clone_size: few; d_call: NA; j_call: TRBJ1-2; cdr3_length: 15; v_call: TRBV3-1; cdr3_nt: TGTGCCAGCAGCCAACGGGGAGACAACGTCTATGGCTACACCTTC; cdr3_aa: CASSQRGDNVYGYTF
clone_size: NA; d_call: NA; j_call: TRBJ2-7; cdr3_length: 14; v_call: TRBV3-1; cdr3_nt: TGTGCCAGCAGCCATGGGACGGACGCCTACGAGCAGTACTTC; cdr3_aa: CASSHGTDAYEQYF
clone_size: once; d_call: NA; j_call: TRBJ1-5; cdr3_length: 14; v_call: TRBV6-6; cdr3_nt: TGTGCCAGCAGTTACGGGGATAGCAATCAGCCCCAGCATTTT; cdr3_aa: CASSYGDSNQPQHF
clone_size: NA; d_call: NA; j_call: TRBJ2-1; cdr3_length: 14; v_call: TRBV9; cdr3_nt: TGTGCCAGCGCGGAGGGGGCTGCCAGCATTGAGCAGTTCTTC; cdr3_aa: CASAEGAASIEQFF
clone_size: NA; d_call: NA; j_call: TRBJ2-7; cdr3_length: 17; v_call: TRBV9; cdr3_nt: TGTGCCAGCAGCCCCGGCTCCGGGACGGGCCGCTCCTACGAGCAGTACTTC; cdr3_aa: CASSPGSGTGRSYEQYF
clone_size: NA; d_call: TRBD2; j_call: TRBJ2-2; cdr3_length: 16; v_call: TRBV9; cdr3_nt: TGTGCCAGCAGCCCCATGGGGACTAGCGGGAGCGGGGAGCTGTTTTTT; cdr3_aa: CASSPMGTSGSGELFF
clone_size: NA; d_call: NA; j_call: TRBJ2-1; cdr3_length: 13; v_call: TRBV9; cdr3_nt: TGTGCCAGCAGCGTAGCTACTTCCAATGAGCAGTTCTTC; cdr3_aa: CASSVATSNEQFF
clone_size: few; d_call: TRBD2; j_call: TRBJ2-7; cdr3_length: 15; v_call: TRBV20-1; cdr3_nt: TGCAGTGCTAGGAAATCACCTAGCGGATCCTACGAGCAGTACTTC; cdr3_aa: CSARKSPSGSYEQYF
clone_size: many; d_call: NA; j_call: TRBJ2-2; cdr3_length: 15; v_call: TRBV7-2; cdr3_nt: TGTGCCAGCAGCCCGCGGGGTTCTGGCACCGGGGAGCTGTTTTTT; cdr3_aa: CASSPRGSGTGELFF
clone_size: NA; d_call: TRBD2; j_call: TRBJ2-5; cdr3_length: 18; v_call: TRBV6-6; cdr3_nt: TGTGCCAGCAGTTACTTTCAACTAGCGGGAGGGCCTGGAGAGACCCAGTACTTC; cdr3_aa: CASSYFQLAGGPGETQYF
clone_size: few; d_call: TRBD1; j_call: TRBJ2-7; cdr3_length: 14; v_call: TRBV11-3; cdr3_nt: TGTGCCAGCAGCGAGGACAGGGGAGCCTACGAGCAGTACTTC; cdr3_aa: CASSEDRGAYEQYF
clone_size: NA; d_call: NA; j_call: TRBJ2-1; cdr3_length: 17; v_call: TRBV4-1; cdr3_nt: TGCGCCAGCAGCCAAGACGAGACAGACTACTCCTACAATGAGCAGTTCTTC; cdr3_aa: CASSQDETDYSYNEQFF
clone_size: NA; d_call: NA; j_call: TRBJ1-5; cdr3_length: 17; v_call: TRBV18; cdr3_nt: TGTGCCAGCTCACCAGGGTCCGGGCCCGGGAAAGATCAGCCCCAGCATTTT; cdr3_aa: CASSPGSGPGKDQPQHF
clone_size: many; d_call: TRBD2; j_call: TRBJ2-1; cdr3_length: 18; v_call: TRBV6-2/TRBV6-3; cdr3_nt: TGTGCCAGCAGTTACCCCTCACTAAGCGGGGACTACTACAATGAGCAGTTCTTC; cdr3_aa: CASSYPSLSGDYYNEQFF
clone_size: once; d_call: NA; j_call: TRBJ2-7; cdr3_length: 13; v_call: TRBV27; cdr3_nt: TGTGCCAGCAGAAGGGGACTCATCAACGAGCAGTACTTC; cdr3_aa: CASRRGLINEQYF
clone_size: NA; d_call: NA; j_call: TRBJ2-1; cdr3_length: 14; v_call: TRBV20-1; cdr3_nt: TGCAGTGCTAGAGGTGTCGATAAAATGAATGAGCAGTTCTTC; cdr3_aa: CSARGVDKMNEQFF
clone_size: many; d_call: NA; j_call: TRBJ1-1; cdr3_length: 13; v_call: TRBV7-9; cdr3_nt: TGTGCCAGCAGCCCACGGACCTCCACTGAAGCTTTCTTT; cdr3_aa: CASSPRTSTEAFF
clone_size: many; d_call: NA; j_call: TRBJ2-2; cdr3_length: 12; v_call: TRBV5-1; cdr3_nt: TGCGCCAGCAGGGGGACGACCGGGGAGCTGTTTTTT; cdr3_aa: CASRGTTGELFF
clone_size: many; d_call: NA; j_call: TRBJ2-3; cdr3_length: 16; v_call: TRBV7-2; cdr3_nt: TGTGCCAGCAGCTTAGGGAGCGGGCCTAGCACAGATACGCAGTATTTT; cdr3_aa: CASSLGSGPSTDTQYF
clone_size: NA; d_call: TRBD1; j_call: TRBJ2-2; cdr3_length: 15; v_call: TRBV7-3; cdr3_nt: TGTGCCAGCAGCTCATGGACAGGATCCACCGGGGAGCTGTTTTTT; cdr3_aa: CASSSWTGSTGELFF
clone_size: many; d_call: NA; j_call: TRBJ1-1; cdr3_length: 13; v_call: TRBV12-3/TRBV12-4; cdr3_nt: TGTGCCAGCAGCCTATTTGGAGGGGCTGAAGCTTTCTTT; cdr3_aa: CASSLFGGAEAFF
clone_size: NA; d_call: TRBD2; j_call: TRBJ2-7; cdr3_length: 15; v_call: TRBV7-9; cdr3_nt: TGTGCCAGCAGCTTAGCTAGCGGGAGTGACTACGAGCAGTACTTC; cdr3_aa: CASSLASGSDYEQYF
clone_size: few; d_call: NA; j_call: TRBJ1-5; cdr3_length: 14; v_call: TRBV28; cdr3_nt: TGTGCCAGCAAGAACCGAAAGGGTAATCAGCCCCAGCATTTT; cdr3_aa: CASKNRKGNQPQHF
clone_size: NA; d_call: NA; j_call: TRBJ1-1; cdr3_length: 14; v_call: TRBV28; cdr3_nt: TGTGCCAGCAGTTTTGTCGGGGCGGGGGCTGAAGCTTTCTTT; cdr3_aa: CASSFVGAGAEAFF
clone_size: many; d_call: NA; j_call: TRBJ1-6; cdr3_length: 15; v_call: TRBV19; cdr3_nt: TGTGCCAGTAGTATCGGCAGTCTGGGCGATTCACCCCTCCACTTT; cdr3_aa: CASSIGSLGDSPLHF
clone_size: NA; d_call: NA; j_call: TRBJ2-7; cdr3_length: 15; v_call: TRBV20-1; cdr3_nt: TGCAGTGCTAGAGATTCGACTCGTATGAACTACGAGCAGTACTTC; cdr3_aa: CSARDSTRMNYEQYF
clone_size: once; d_call: TRBD1; j_call: TRBJ2-7; cdr3_length: 14; v_call: TRBV11-2; cdr3_nt: TGTGCCAGCAGCAGGGGACAGGGGGCCAGGGAGCAGTACTTC; cdr3_aa: CASSRGQGAREQYF
clone_size: NA; d_call: NA; j_call: TRBJ2-7; cdr3_length: 14; v_call: TRBV5-1; cdr3_nt: TGCGCCAGCAGCTTGGGCCAGGGGAAATCCGAGCAGTACTTC; cdr3_aa: CASSLGQGKSEQYF
clone_size: few; d_call: TRBD2; j_call: TRBJ2-7; cdr3_length: 16; v_call: TRBV4-1; cdr3_nt: TGCGCCAGCAGCCAATCCTATCAAGCGGGAGCTTATGAGCAGTACTTC; cdr3_aa: CASSQSYQAGAYEQYF
clone_size: NA; d_call: TRBD2; j_call: TRBJ2-1; cdr3_length: 17; v_call: TRBV20-1; cdr3_nt: TGCAGTGCTAGAGCCCCCCCTTTAGCGGGGACGTACAATGAGCAGTTCTTC; cdr3_aa: CSARAPPLAGTYNEQFF
clone_size: NA; d_call: NA; j_call: TRBJ2-7; cdr3_length: 16; v_call: TRBV11-2; cdr3_nt: TGTGCCAGCAGCTTACCCGGGGGGCCCCCGGACCACGAGCAGTACTTC; cdr3_aa: CASSLPGGPPDHEQYF
clone_size: NA; d_call: NA; j_call: TRBJ2-5; cdr3_length: 14; v_call: TRBV5-1; cdr3_nt: TGCGCCAGCAGCTTGGTACAGGAGGAAGAGACCCAGTACTTC; cdr3_aa: CASSLVQEEETQYF
clone_size: few; d_call: TRBD1; j_call: TRBJ1-5; cdr3_length: 15; v_call: TRBV7-8; cdr3_nt: TGTGCCAGCAGCTTAGCTTTACAGGGGGTTCAGCCCCAGCATTTT; cdr3_aa: CASSLALQGVQPQHF
clone_size: few; d_call: NA; j_call: TRBJ2-7; cdr3_length: 13; v_call: TRBV12-5; cdr3_nt: TGTGCTAGTGGGGCGAGTGGCCCCTACGAGCAGTACTTC; cdr3_aa: CASGASGPYEQYF
clone_size: few; d_call: NA; j_call: TRBJ2-3; cdr3_length: 11; v_call: TRBV7-6; cdr3_nt: TGTGCCAGCAGATCGGGGGATACGCAGTATTTT; cdr3_aa: CASRSGDTQYF
clone_size: many; d_call: TRBD1; j_call: TRBJ1-2; cdr3_length: 12; v_call: TRBV28; cdr3_nt: TGTGCCAGCAGTCTGACAGGGAATGGCTACACCTTC; cdr3_aa: CASSLTGNGYTF
clone_size: few; d_call: TRBD1; j_call: TRBJ1-4; cdr3_length: 16; v_call: TRBV27; cdr3_nt: TGTGCCAGCAGTTCCACCGGGACAGCAACTAATGAAAAACTGTTTTTT; cdr3_aa: CASSSTGTATNEKLFF
clone_size: many; d_call: TRBD1; j_call: TRBJ2-7; cdr3_length: 14; v_call: TRBV6-5; cdr3_nt: TGTGCCAGCAGTCCGGGACAGGGACCGTTCGAGCAGTACTTC; cdr3_aa: CASSPGQGPFEQYF